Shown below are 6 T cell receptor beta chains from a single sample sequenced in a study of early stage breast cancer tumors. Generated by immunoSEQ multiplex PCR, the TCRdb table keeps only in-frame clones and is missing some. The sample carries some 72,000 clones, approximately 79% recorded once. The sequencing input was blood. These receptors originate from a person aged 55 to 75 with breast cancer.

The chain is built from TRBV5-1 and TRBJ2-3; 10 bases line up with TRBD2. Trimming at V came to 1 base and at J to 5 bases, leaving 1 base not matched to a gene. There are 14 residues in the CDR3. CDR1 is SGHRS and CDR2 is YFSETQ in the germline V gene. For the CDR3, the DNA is TGCGCCAGCAGCTTGACTAGCGGGGAAGATACGCAGTATTTT. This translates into CASSLTSGEDTQYF.

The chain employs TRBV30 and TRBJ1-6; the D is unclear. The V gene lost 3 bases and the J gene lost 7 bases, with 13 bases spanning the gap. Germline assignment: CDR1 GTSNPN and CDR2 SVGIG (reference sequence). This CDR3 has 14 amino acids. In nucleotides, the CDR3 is TGTGCCTGGAGGCCGGACCGTTCGAATTCACCCCTCCACTTT. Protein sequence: CAWRPDRSNSPLHF.

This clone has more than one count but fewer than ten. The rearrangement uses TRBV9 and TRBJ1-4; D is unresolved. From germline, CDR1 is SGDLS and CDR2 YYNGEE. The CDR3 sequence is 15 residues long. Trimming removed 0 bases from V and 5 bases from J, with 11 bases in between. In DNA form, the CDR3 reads TGTGCCAGCAGCGTAGATGAGGGAACGAATGAAAAACTGTTTTTT. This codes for CASSVDEGTNEKLFF.

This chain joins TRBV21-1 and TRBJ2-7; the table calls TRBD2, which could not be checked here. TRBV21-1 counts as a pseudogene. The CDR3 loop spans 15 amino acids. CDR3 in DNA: TGTGCCAGCAGCAAAGAAGGTCATATAGCCCACGAGCAGTACTTC. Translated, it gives CASSKEGHIAHEQYF.

The CDR3 reads CASSFNRPGGTDTQYF. CDR3 nucleotide sequence: TGTGCCAGCAGCTTTAATCGGCCAGGGGGCACAGATACGCAGTATTTT. The rearrangement joins TRBV5-6 to TRBJ2-3, with D perhaps matching TRBD1 (6 bases). V gave up 2 bases and J gave up 1 base, with 14 bases separating them. CDR3 length equals 16 residues. CDR1 and CDR2 (germline): SGHDT, YYEEEE.

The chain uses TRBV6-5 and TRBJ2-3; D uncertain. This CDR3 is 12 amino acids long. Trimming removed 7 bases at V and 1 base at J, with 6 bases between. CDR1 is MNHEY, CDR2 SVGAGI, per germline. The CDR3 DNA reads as TGTGCCAGCAAGGCCGGCACAGATACGCAGTATTTT. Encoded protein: CASKAGTDTQYF.